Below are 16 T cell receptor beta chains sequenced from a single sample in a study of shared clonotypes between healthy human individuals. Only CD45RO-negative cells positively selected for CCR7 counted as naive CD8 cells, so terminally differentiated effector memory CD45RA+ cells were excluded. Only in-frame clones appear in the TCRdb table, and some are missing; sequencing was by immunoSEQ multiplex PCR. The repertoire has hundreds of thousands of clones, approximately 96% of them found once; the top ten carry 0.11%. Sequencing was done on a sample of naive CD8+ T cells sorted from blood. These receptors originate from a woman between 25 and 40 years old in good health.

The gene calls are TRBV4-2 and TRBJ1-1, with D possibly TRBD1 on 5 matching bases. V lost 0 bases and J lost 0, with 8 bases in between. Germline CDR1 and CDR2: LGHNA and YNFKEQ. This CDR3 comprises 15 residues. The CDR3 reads CASSQDGDLNTEAFF. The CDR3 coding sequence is TGTGCCAGCAGCCAAGATGGGGACTTGAACACTGAAGCTTTCTTT.

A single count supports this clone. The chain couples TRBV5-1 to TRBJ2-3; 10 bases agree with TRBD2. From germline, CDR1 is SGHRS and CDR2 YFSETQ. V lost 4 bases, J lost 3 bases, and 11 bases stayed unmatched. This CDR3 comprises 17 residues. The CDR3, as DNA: TGCGCCAGCAGCCTGAGGCTAGCGGGAGAGCAAACAGATACGCAGTATTTT. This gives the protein CASSLRLAGEQTDTQYF.

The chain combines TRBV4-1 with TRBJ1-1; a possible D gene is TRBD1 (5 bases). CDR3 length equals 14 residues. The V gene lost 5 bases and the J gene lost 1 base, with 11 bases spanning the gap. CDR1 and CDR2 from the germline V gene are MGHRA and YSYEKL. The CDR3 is CASSDRDPNTEAFF. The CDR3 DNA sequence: TGCGCCAGCAGCGACCGGGACCCGAACACTGAAGCTTTCTTT.

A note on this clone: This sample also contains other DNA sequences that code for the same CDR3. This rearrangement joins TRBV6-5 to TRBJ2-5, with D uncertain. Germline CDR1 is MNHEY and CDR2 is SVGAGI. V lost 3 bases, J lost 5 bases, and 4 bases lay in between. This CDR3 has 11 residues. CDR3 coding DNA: TGTGCCAGCAGTTATCGTGAGACCCAGTACTTC. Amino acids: CASSYRETQYF.

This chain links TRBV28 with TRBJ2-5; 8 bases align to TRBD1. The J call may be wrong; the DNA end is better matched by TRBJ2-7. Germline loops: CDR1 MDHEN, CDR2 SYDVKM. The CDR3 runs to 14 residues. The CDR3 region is CASSSLGQGYEQYF. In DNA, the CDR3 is TGTGCCAGCAGTTCACTCGGACAGGGCTACGAGCAGTACTTC.

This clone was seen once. DNA for the CDR3: TGTGCCAGCAGCGTAGATCTAGGGCCCGTCACAGATACGCAGTATTTT. Protein: CASSVDLGPVTDTQYF. The V call is TRBV9, the J call TRBJ2-3; the D is unclear. Trimming removed 0 bases at V and 2 bases at J, with 13 bases between. CDR1 SGDLS and CDR2 YYNGEE come from the germline V gene. The CDR3 contains 16 residues.

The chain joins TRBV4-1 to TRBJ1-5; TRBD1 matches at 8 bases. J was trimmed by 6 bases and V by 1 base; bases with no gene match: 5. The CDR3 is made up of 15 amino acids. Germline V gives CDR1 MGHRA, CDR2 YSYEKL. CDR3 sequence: CASSQGRQGIQPQHF. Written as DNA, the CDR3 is TGCGCCAGCAGCCAAGGGCGACAGGGGATTCAGCCCCAGCATTTT.

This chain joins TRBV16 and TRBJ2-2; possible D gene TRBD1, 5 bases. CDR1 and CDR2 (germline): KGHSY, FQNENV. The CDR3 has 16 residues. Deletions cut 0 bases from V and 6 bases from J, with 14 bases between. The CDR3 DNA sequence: TGTGCCAGCAGCCAATCGCTTCAGGGTTTTTCCGGGGAGCTGTTTTTT. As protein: CASSQSLQGFSGELFF.

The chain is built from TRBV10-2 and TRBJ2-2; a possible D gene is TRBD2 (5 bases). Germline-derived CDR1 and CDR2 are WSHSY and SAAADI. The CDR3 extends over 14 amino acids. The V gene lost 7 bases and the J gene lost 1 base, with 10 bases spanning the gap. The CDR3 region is CASNGVWNTGELFF. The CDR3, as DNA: TGCGCCAGCAACGGGGTGTGGAACACCGGGGAGCTGTTTTTT.

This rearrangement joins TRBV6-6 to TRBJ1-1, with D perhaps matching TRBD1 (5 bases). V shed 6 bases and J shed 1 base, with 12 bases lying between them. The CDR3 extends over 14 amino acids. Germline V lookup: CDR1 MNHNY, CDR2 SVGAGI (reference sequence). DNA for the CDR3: TGTGCCAGCAGCCCTGGGGGGAGGAACACTGAAGCTTTCTTT. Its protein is CASSPGGRNTEAFF.

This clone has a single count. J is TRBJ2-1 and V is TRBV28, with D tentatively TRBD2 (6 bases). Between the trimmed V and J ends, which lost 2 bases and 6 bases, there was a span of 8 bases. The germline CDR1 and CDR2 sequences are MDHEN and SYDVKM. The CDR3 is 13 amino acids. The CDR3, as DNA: TGTGCCAGCAGTTTAGCGGGAAGCAATGAGCAGTTCTTC. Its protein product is CASSLAGSNEQFF.

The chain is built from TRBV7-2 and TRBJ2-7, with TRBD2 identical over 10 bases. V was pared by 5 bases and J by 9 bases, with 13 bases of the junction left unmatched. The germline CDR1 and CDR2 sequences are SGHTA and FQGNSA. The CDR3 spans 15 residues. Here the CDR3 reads CASSTGLAAKLGQYF. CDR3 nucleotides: TGTGCCAGCAGCACCGGACTAGCGGCGAAACTGGGGCAGTACTTC.

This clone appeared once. The CDR3 is CASSLGTSGTFVEETQYF. The CDR3 bases are TGTGCCAGCAGCTTAGGGACTAGCGGGACATTCGTCGAAGAGACCCAGTACTTC. The chain is built from TRBV11-2 and TRBJ2-5; 12 bases are shared with TRBD2. The length of the CDR3 is 18 residues. Unmatched junction bases numbered 9, after V lost 1 base and J lost 3 bases. Looked up from germline, CDR1 is SGHAT and CDR2 is FQNNGV.

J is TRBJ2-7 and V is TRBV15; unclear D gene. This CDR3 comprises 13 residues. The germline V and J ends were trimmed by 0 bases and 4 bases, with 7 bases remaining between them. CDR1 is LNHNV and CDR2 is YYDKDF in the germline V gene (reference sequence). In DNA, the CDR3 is TGTGCCACCAGCAGAGATTTCCTTTACGAGCAGTACTTC. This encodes CATSRDFLYEQYF. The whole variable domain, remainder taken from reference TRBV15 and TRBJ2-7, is DAMVIQNPRYQVTQFGKPVTLSCSQTLNHNVMYWYQQKSSQAPKLLFHYYDKDFNNEADTPDNFQSRRPNTSFCFLDIRSPGLGDTAMYLCATSRDFLYEQYFGPGTRLTVT.

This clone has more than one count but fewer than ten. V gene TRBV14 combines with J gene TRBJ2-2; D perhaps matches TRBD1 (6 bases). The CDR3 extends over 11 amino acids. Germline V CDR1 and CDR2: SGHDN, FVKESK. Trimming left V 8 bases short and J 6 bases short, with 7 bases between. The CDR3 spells CASEGAGELFF. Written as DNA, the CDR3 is TGTGCCAGCGAGGGGGCCGGGGAGCTGTTTTTT.

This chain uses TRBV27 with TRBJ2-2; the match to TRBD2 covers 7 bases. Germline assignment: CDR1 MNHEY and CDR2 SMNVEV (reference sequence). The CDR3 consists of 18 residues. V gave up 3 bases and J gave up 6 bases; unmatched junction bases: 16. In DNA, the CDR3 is TGTGCCAGCAGTTTTATCGGCGGCGGCGGTCGGGGGGCCGGGGAGCTGTTTTTT. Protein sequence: CASSFIGGGGRGAGELFF.